The rows below give T cell receptor beta chains drawn from one sample of a study of blood T cell repertoires in COVID-19. Libraries were prepared by immunoSEQ multiplex PCR; TCRdb keeps only in-frame clonotypes and omits some of them. This sample has roughly 180,000 clones, with 70% to 90% found just once. Sequenced input: peripheral blood. The receptors originated from a young woman with active or convalescent COVID-19. The CDR3 runs from the conserved cysteine through the conserved F or W. The order of the fields is D gene, V gene, J gene, CDR3 protein, CDR3 DNA. D genes are given only for firm matches.

-,TRBV9,TRBJ2-2,CASSVEVGRTGELFF,TGTGCCAGCAGCGTAGAGGTGGGGAGGACCGGGGAGCTGTTTTTT
TRBD2,TRBV4-1,TRBJ2-7,CASSLHSGSSYEQYF,TGCGCCAGCAGCCTTCATAGCGGGAGCTCCTACGAGCAGTACTTC
-,TRBV11-3,TRBJ2-4,CASSLFGSGILAKNIQYF,TGTGCCAGCAGCTTATTTGGTTCGGGGATACTAGCCAAAAACATTCAGTACTTC
TRBD2,TRBV15,TRBJ2-2,CATSRDRGLAGGPGELFF,TGTGCCACCAGCAGAGATCGTGGACTAGCGGGGGGGCCCGGGGAGCTGTTTTTT
-,TRBV27,TRBJ1-4,CASSTRGPNEKLFF,TGTGCCAGCAGTACGCGGGGTCCAAATGAAAAACTGTTTTTT
-,TRBV10-2,TRBJ2-2,CASSDRWEYTGELFF,TGCGCCAGCAGTGATCGGTGGGAGTACACCGGGGAGCTGTTTTTT
-,TRBV5-6,TRBJ2-2,CASSLVDRYTGELFF,TGTGCCAGCAGCTTGGTAGACAGGTACACCGGGGAGCTGTTTTTT
-,TRBV24-1,TRBJ2-2,CATSESSDSNTGELFF,TGTGCCACCAGTGAATCTAGCGATTCGAACACCGGGGAGCTGTTTTTT
TRBD1,TRBV28,TRBJ1-3,CASSSPPGQAKSGNTIYF,TGTGCCAGCAGTTCCCCACCGGGACAGGCCAAATCTGGAAACACCATATATTTT
TRBD1,TRBV25-1,TRBJ1-4,CASSPSGTGYEKLFF,TGTGCCAGCAGTCCCTCCGGGACAGGGTACGAAAAACTGTTTTTT
TRBD2,TRBV6-5,TRBJ2-5,CASTTLAGVAETQYF,TGTGCCAGCACCACACTAGCGGGAGTAGCAGAGACCCAGTACTTC
-,TRBV15,TRBJ1-1,CATSRGRQAAEAFF,TGTGCCACCAGCAGAGGCAGACAGGCCGCTGAAGCTTTCTTT
-,TRBV7-6,TRBJ2-6,CASSLRDMSSGANVLTF,TGTGCCAGCAGCTTACGGGACATGAGCTCTGGGGCCAACGTCCTGACTTTC
-,TRBV5-5,TRBJ2-7,CASSVRTNYEQYF,TGTGCCAGCAGCGTAAGGACTAACTACGAGCAGTACTTC
-,TRBV7-9,TRBJ1-1,CASTKTGNTEAFF,TGTGCCAGCACCAAAACAGGGAACACTGAAGCTTTCTTT
-,TRBV11-2,TRBJ2-1,CASSLPASERSYNEQFF,TGTGCCAGCAGCTTACCCGCCTCCGAGCGCTCCTACAATGAGCAGTTCTTC